This T cell receptor beta chain was captured by sequencing in a study of Ad26.COV2.S vaccination and SARS-CoV-2 variants. Study overall: Doses of Ad26.COV2.S were injected into muscle once or twice, 56 days apart.

Assay: immunoSEQ multiplex PCR; the TCRdb copy retains only in-frame clones and omits some. The repertoire holds fewer than 300,000 clones, approximately 89% seen once, with about 3.1% in the top ten. As to treatment: some 20 received Ad26.COV2.S at low or high dose, single or two shots; about 5 received placebo; per-sample allocation not given. Sampling happened 63 days after the first vaccine or placebo injection. The sample in question was peripheral blood, obtained in a trial of Ad26.COV2.S vaccine versus placebo. The receptor comes from a person aged 18-60 years who received the Ad26.COV2.S COVID-19 vaccine or a placebo.

The CDR3 DNA reads TGTGCCAGCAGCACACCTTACCGGGACAAAAACACCGGGGAGCTGTTTTTT. It yields the protein CASSTPYRDKNTGELFF. This sequence joins TRBV28 and TRBJ2-2; D is possibly TRBD1 (6 bases). CDR1 and CDR2 (germline): MDHEN, SYDVKM. This CDR3 has 17 residues. V was trimmed by 6 bases and J by 2 bases, leaving 19 bases between them.